This T cell receptor (beta chain) was sequenced during a study of blood T cells in healthy people across ages. Points from the study as a whole: Estimated diversity across one million T cells was deemed an underestimate.

Primed by a sample-barcoded 5' primer and a J-beta primer mix, a second PCR proceeded for about 7 to 11 cycles. TCRdb reanalysed the 5' RACE reads using MiXCR and keeps one entry per CDR3 protein. Here the sample spans over 1.5 million distinct CDR3 sequences, around 48% being singletons. This clonotype was seen only a few times. Its antigen is unidentified. The CDR3 covers 15 residues. Germline V lookup: CDR1 KGHDR, CDR2 SFDVKD. After removal of 5 bases from V and 4 bases from J, the junction contained 4 bases not matched to a gene. This receptor was identified in a middle-aged woman in good health. The chain has TRBV24-1 and TRBJ2-1, with 10 bases aligning to TRBD1. What was sequenced was blood. This CDR3 is CATSVGQGIYNEQFF. CDR3 nucleotide sequence: TGTGCCACCAGTGTGGGACAGGGGATATACAATGAGCAGTTCTTC.